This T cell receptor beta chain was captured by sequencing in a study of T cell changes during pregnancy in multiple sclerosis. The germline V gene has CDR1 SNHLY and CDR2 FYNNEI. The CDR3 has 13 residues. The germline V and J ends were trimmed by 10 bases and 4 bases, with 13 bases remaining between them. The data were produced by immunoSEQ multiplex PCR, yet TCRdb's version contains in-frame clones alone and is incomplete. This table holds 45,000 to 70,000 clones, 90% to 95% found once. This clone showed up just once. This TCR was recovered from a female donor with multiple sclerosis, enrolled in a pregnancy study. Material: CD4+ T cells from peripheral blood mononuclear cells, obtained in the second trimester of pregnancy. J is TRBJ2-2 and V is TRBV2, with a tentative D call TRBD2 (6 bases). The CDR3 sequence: CATGLLRTGELFF. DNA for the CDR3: TGTGCCACGGGACTCCTTCGCACCGGGGAGCTGTTTTTT.